This TCR beta chain appears in the sequencing data of a study of cytomegalovirus exposure and HLA in healthy donors. Findings and caveats of the study: As a later analysis showed, a missense DCLRE1C variant was linked to trimming of TCR beta V- and J-genes.

The study ran its PCR with 60 Vbeta and 13 Jbeta primers. Only in-frame clones appear in the TCRdb table, and some are missing; sequencing was by immunoSEQ multiplex PCR. Of 150,000 or so clones in the sample, around 70% were seen once. As concerns this clone: Its antigen is not known.

With 4 bases clipped from V and 0 bases from J, the junction kept 2 bases outside the gene matches. The CDR3 sequence is 15 residues long. CDR1 is SGHRS and CDR2 is YFSETQ in the germline V gene. The J gene is TRBJ2-1, the V gene TRBV5-1; the match to TRBD1 covers 9 bases. The TCR was taken from a male donor in good health and CMV-seronegative. What was sequenced was PBMCs. The DNA of the CDR3 is TGCGCCAGCAGCGCGGACAGGGGCTCCTACAATGAGCAGTTCTTC. Amino acid sequence: CASSADRGSYNEQFF.